The 27 T cell receptor beta chains below all came from one sample that was sequenced in a study of blood T cell repertoires in COVID-19. Using immunoSEQ multiplex PCR, the repertoire was profiled, and TCRdb retains in-frame clones only, with some absent. The sample has fewer than 300,000 clones; roughly 90% are singletons. Sequencing input: peripheral blood. The origin of the receptors is a woman in her 30s with COVID-19, enrolled during active disease.

The rearrangement joins TRBV29-1 to TRBJ1-1; a possible D gene is TRBD1 (5 bases). There are 11 residues in the CDR3. Germline V lookup: CDR1 SQVTM, CDR2 ANQGSEA. Between the trimmed V and J ends, which lost 8 bases and 7 bases, there was a span of 14 bases. This CDR3 reads CSTTTDLEAFF. The CDR3 DNA reads TGCAGCACTACGACAGACCTTGAAGCTTTCTTT. Full variable domain (outside the CDR3, taken from reference TRBV29-1 and TRBJ1-1): SAVISQKPSRDICQRGTSLTIQCQVDSQVTMMFWYRQQPGQSLTLIATANQGSEATYESGFVIDKFPISRPNLTFSTLTVSNMSPEDSSIYLCSTTTDLEAFFGQGTRLTVV.

This chain joins TRBV10-3 and TRBJ2-1, with 7 bases lining up with TRBD1. The CDR3 extends over 16 amino acids. Germline loops: CDR1 ENHRY, CDR2 SYGVKD. Trimming cost V 4 bases and J 1 base; bases outside gene matches: 7. The CDR3 loop is CAISATPTGSYNEQFF. In DNA form, the CDR3 reads TGTGCCATCAGTGCTACCCCGACAGGGTCCTACAATGAGCAGTTCTTC.

There are a few counts of this clone. The chain has TRBV2 and TRBJ1-5, with no clear D. Per the germline V gene, CDR1 is SNHLY and CDR2 is FYNNEI. This CDR3 comprises 13 residues. The ends were cut back, 6 bases at V and 2 bases at J, with 8 bases in the middle. CDR3 in DNA: TGTGCCAGCAGGGCCGAAGGCAATCAGCCCCAGCATTTT. This gives the protein CASRAEGNQPQHF.

The chain has TRBV2 and TRBJ2-3, with TRBD2 as a possible D gene (6 bases). V lost 3 bases, J lost 6 bases, and 10 bases lay in between. CDR1 and CDR2 from the germline V gene are SNHLY and FYNNEI. This CDR3 contains 13 residues. CDR3: CASSDLGGDTQYF. The CDR3 region has the DNA TGTGCCAGCAGTGATTTAGGAGGGGATACGCAGTATTTT.

The chain employs TRBV5-4 and TRBJ2-3; perhaps TRBD1 as D (6 bases). V lost 4 bases and J lost 2, with 14 bases in between. Looked up from germline, CDR1 is SGHNT and CDR2 is YYREEE (reference sequence). The CDR3 contains 15 residues. The CDR3 DNA follows: TGTGCCAGCAGCCAAAAACAGGGAGCCACAGATACGCAGTATTTT. It yields the protein CASSQKQGATDTQYF.

The chain uses TRBV30 and TRBJ2-1; 8 bases match TRBD2. The CDR3 is made up of 12 amino acids. With V trimmed by 3 bases and J by 7 bases, 2 bases remained unmatched. Germline loops: CDR1 GTSNPN, CDR2 SVGIG (reference sequence). The CDR3 region is CAWSGLANEQFF. Here the CDR3 DNA reads TGTGCCTGGAGCGGACTAGCAAATGAGCAGTTCTTC.

V is TRBV30 and J is TRBJ2-3; no reliable D call. Germline V gene sequence: CDR1 GTSNPN, CDR2 SVGIG (reference sequence). Deletions cut 2 bases from V and 3 bases from J, with 6 bases between. The CDR3 sequence is 12 residues long. The CDR3 DNA is TGTGCCTGGAGTCTCAGAACAGATACGCAGTATTTT. The encoded protein is CAWSLRTDTQYF.

As for this clone: The identical CDR3 is also encoded by other nucleotide sequences in the sample. This chain links TRBV30 with TRBJ2-3; TRBD2 matches 8 bases. The length of the CDR3 is 14 residues. V lost 3 bases and J lost 0; bases outside the gene matches: 2. Germline CDR1 GTSNPN, CDR2 SVGIG (reference sequence). The CDR3 reads CAWRTSGSTDTQYF. In DNA form, the CDR3 reads TGTGCCTGGAGAACTAGCGGCAGCACAGATACGCAGTATTTT.

The chain links TRBV3-1 (or the pseudogene TRBV3-2) to TRBJ2-3; 14 positions match TRBD2. The germline gives CDR1 LGHDT, CDR2 YNNKEL (reference sequence). CDR3 length: 15 residues. V shed 4 bases and J 7 bases; nucleotides not matched to a gene: 4. CDR3 amino acids: CASSRGTSGRNTQYF. The CDR3 DNA is TGTGCCAGCAGCCGGGGGACTAGCGGGAGAAATACGCAGTATTTT.

The chain combines TRBV19 with TRBJ2-1; 7 nucleotides match TRBD2. The ends lost 6 bases at V and 0 bases at J; junction bases unmatched: 5. Per the germline V gene, CDR1 is LNHDA and CDR2 is SQIVND (reference sequence). This CDR3 contains 15 residues. The CDR3 is CASSRSGGSYNEQFF. DNA for the CDR3: TGTGCCAGTAGCCGGTCGGGAGGCTCCTACAATGAGCAGTTCTTC.

This clone appeared once. The V and J genes are TRBV27 and TRBJ1-5, with D perhaps matching TRBD1 (5 bases). This CDR3 comprises 13 residues. The V end lost 3 bases, the J end lost 5 bases, and 8 bases lay between the germline ends. Germline-derived CDR1 and CDR2 are MNHEY and SMNVEV (reference sequence). CDR3 residues: CASSLEGYQPQHF. The CDR3 DNA sequence: TGTGCCAGCAGTTTGGAGGGGTATCAGCCCCAGCATTTT.

The V and J genes are TRBV7-6 and TRBJ2-7; tentative D call: TRBD2 (6 bases). The CDR3 sequence is 15 residues long. V gave up 2 bases and J gave up 6 bases, with 17 bases separating them. Germline assignment: CDR1 SGHVS and CDR2 FNYEAQ. The CDR3 region has the DNA TGTGCCAGCAGCTTATCTCGGGGGAGTGGGTCCGAGCAGTACTTC. Amino acids: CASSLSRGSGSEQYF. Full variable domain (missing parts from reference TRBV7-6 and TRBJ2-7): GAGVSQSPRYKVTKRGQDVALRCDPISGHVSLYWYRQALGQGPEFLTYFNYEAQQDKSGLPNDRFSAERPEGSISTLTIQRTEQRDSAMYRCASSLSRGSGSEQYFGPGTRLTVT.

V and J are TRBV2 and TRBJ2-3; 13 bases are a match to TRBD2. The CDR3 loop spans 15 amino acids. J gave up 4 bases and V 7 bases, and 5 bases lay outside the gene matches. The germline CDR1 and CDR2 sequences are SNHLY and FYNNEI. The CDR3 loop is CASTGTSGIPDTQYF. The CDR3 DNA sequence: TGTGCCAGCACCGGGACTAGCGGGATTCCAGATACGCAGTATTTT.

V and J are TRBV2 and TRBJ2-5, with 8 bases that match TRBD1. This CDR3 region has 15 residues. V gave up 6 bases and J gave up 3 bases; unmatched junction bases: 9. CDR1 is SNHLY and CDR2 is FYNNEI in the germline V gene. The CDR3 here is CASRQWTGSEETQYF. The CDR3 DNA reads TGTGCCAGCAGACAATGGACAGGGTCTGAAGAGACCCAGTACTTC.

The chain uses TRBV11-2 and TRBJ2-7; D may be TRBD2 (5 bases). Trimming took off 1 base at V and 2 bases at J, with 9 bases between the two ends. Germline-derived CDR1 and CDR2 are SGHAT and FQNNGV. The CDR3 is 14 residues long. The CDR3 DNA is TGTGCCAGCAGCTTAGGAGGGCTCACCTACGAGCAGTACTTC. Translating it yields CASSLGGLTYEQYF.

The rearrangement uses TRBV5-1 and TRBJ1-4, with unresolved D. CDR1 is SGHRS, CDR2 YFSETQ, per germline. Deletions cut 6 bases from V and 0 bases from J, with 9 bases between. The CDR3 covers 14 residues. This CDR3 is CASKSAPTNEKLFF. In DNA, the CDR3 is TGCGCCAGCAAATCAGCGCCAACTAATGAAAAACTGTTTTTT.

The chain joins TRBV5-1 to TRBJ1-3; 8 bases align to TRBD1. CDR3 size: 16 residues. Germline V gene lookup returns CDR1 SGHRS and CDR2 YFSETQ. V trimming: 1 base; J trimming: 0 bases; junction bases outside the gene matches: 3. The CDR3 loop is CASSLRTGHSGNTIYF. CDR3 nucleotides: TGCGCCAGCAGCTTGCGGACAGGGCACTCTGGAAACACCATATATTTT.

This chain connects TRBV27 to TRBJ1-5, with D possibly being TRBD1 (5 bases). The V end lost 3 bases, the J end lost 0 bases, and 9 bases lay between the germline ends. CDR1 and CDR2 (germline): MNHEY, SMNVEV (reference sequence). This CDR3 comprises 15 residues. CDR3 loop: CASSFQGFSNQPQHF. The CDR3 nucleotides read TGTGCCAGCAGTTTTCAGGGATTTAGCAATCAGCCCCAGCATTTT.

V and J are TRBV11-2 and TRBJ2-2, with a possible D match to TRBD2 (6 bases). V dropped 2 bases and J dropped 0 bases, with 16 bases sitting between them. Germline V gives CDR1 SGHAT, CDR2 FQNNGV. This CDR3 spans 18 amino acids. CDR3 nucleotide sequence: TGTGCCAGCAGCTTAAGGAGGGCAGGCGAGCCGAACACCGGGGAGCTGTTTTTT. The encoded protein is CASSLRRAGEPNTGELFF.

The rearrangement links TRBV6-5 to TRBJ1-4; 9 bases are a match to TRBD1. The junction had 7 bases not matched to a gene; V was cut back by 8 bases and J by 6 bases. The CDR3 spans 14 residues. The germline V gene has CDR1 MNHEY and CDR2 SVGAGI. The CDR3 is CASSTGGKDEKLFF. Written as DNA, the CDR3 is TGTGCCAGCTCGACAGGGGGTAAGGATGAAAAACTGTTTTTT.

V and J are TRBV29-1 and TRBJ1-5; a weak D match, TRBD1 (6 bases). CDR1 is SQVTM and CDR2 is ANQGSEA in the germline V gene. The CDR3 is made up of 14 amino acids. V lost 7 bases to trimming and J lost 2 bases, with 15 bases between them. The DNA of the CDR3 is TGCAGCGCCTCTGGGGACACCCGCAATCAGCCCCAGCATTTT. Encoded protein: CSASGDTRNQPQHF.

The chain employs TRBV27 and TRBJ1-4; 7 positions agree with TRBD1. V shed 2 bases and J 8 bases; nucleotides not matched to a gene: 11. CDR3 length equals 16 residues. Germline loops: CDR1 MNHEY, CDR2 SMNVEV (reference sequence). CDR3 DNA sequence: TGTGCCAGCAGTTTACGAGGTTGGCAGGGGGAAGAAAAACTGTTTTTT. Its protein product is CASSLRGWQGEEKLFF.

V usage is TRBV7-9 and J usage is TRBJ2-5; D not certain. Germline CDR1 reads SEHNR; CDR2 reads FQNEAQ (reference sequence). V was cut by 4 bases and J by 5 bases, with 11 bases left in between. CDR3 length equals 13 residues. The CDR3 DNA sequence: TGTGCCAGCAGCTCCTACCTCGGGGAGACCCAGTACTTC. Its protein product is CASSSYLGETQYF. Drawing the rest from reference TRBV7-9 and TRBJ2-5, the complete variable domain is DTGVSQNPRHKITKRGQNVTFRCDPISEHNRLYWYRQTLGQGPEFLTYFQNEAQLEKSRLLSDRFSAERPKGSFSTLEIQRTEQGDSAMYLCASSSYLGETQYFGPGTRLLVL.

Here the CDR3 reads CATVDRGTTGELFF. In DNA form, the CDR3 reads TGTGCCACGGTCGACAGGGGTACGACCGGGGAGCTGTTTTTT. The rearrangement links TRBV6-5 to TRBJ2-2, with 8 bases that match TRBD1. V dropped 10 bases and J dropped 5; count of bases not matched to a gene: 9. This CDR3 region has 14 residues. The germline V gene has CDR1 MNHEY and CDR2 SVGAGI.

The V and J genes are TRBV30 and TRBJ1-4; TRBD1 aligns across 8 bases. Trimming at V came to 1 base and at J to 8 bases, leaving 9 bases not matched to a gene. The CDR3 has 15 amino acids. CDR1 is GTSNPN and CDR2 is SVGIG in the germline V gene (reference sequence). The CDR3 loop is CAWSEDRARGEKLFF. In nucleotides, the CDR3 is TGTGCCTGGAGTGAGGACAGGGCAAGAGGGGAAAAACTGTTTTTT.

The chain recombines TRBV7-2 with TRBJ1-2; TRBD1 matches 9 bases. This CDR3 spans 14 amino acids. V shed 6 bases, J shed 1 base, and the junction held 3 bases outside the gene matches. The germline CDR1 and CDR2 sequences are SGHTA and FQGNSA. The CDR3 sequence: CASRGTGYNYGYTF. CDR3 DNA: TGTGCCAGCAGGGGGACAGGGTATAACTATGGCTACACCTTC.

V and J are TRBV5-4 and TRBJ1-1; D is undetermined. The CDR3 has 14 amino acids. Germline CDR1 reads SGHNT; CDR2 reads YYREEE (reference sequence). V was cut by 1 base and J by 5 bases, with 12 bases left in between. CDR3 protein: CASSLLGRETEAFF. CDR3 nucleotide sequence: TGTGCCAGCAGCTTGCTAGGGAGGGAAACTGAAGCTTTCTTT.